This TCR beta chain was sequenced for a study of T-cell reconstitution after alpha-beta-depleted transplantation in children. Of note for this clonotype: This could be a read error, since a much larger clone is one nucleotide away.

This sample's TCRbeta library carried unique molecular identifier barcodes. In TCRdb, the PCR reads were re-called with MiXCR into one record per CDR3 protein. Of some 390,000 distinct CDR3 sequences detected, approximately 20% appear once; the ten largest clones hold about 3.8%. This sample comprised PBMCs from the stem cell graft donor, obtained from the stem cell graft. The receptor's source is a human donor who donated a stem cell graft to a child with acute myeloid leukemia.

Here the CDR3 DNA reads TGCAGTGCTAGAGATCGACGACAGGGGGGGATAGATACGGAGTATTTT. As protein: CSARDRRQGGIDTEYF. This sequence joins TRBV20-1 and TRBJ2-3; 9 nucleotides align to TRBD1. Germline values: CDR1 DFQATT, CDR2 SNEGSKA (reference sequence). The CDR3 has 16 residues.